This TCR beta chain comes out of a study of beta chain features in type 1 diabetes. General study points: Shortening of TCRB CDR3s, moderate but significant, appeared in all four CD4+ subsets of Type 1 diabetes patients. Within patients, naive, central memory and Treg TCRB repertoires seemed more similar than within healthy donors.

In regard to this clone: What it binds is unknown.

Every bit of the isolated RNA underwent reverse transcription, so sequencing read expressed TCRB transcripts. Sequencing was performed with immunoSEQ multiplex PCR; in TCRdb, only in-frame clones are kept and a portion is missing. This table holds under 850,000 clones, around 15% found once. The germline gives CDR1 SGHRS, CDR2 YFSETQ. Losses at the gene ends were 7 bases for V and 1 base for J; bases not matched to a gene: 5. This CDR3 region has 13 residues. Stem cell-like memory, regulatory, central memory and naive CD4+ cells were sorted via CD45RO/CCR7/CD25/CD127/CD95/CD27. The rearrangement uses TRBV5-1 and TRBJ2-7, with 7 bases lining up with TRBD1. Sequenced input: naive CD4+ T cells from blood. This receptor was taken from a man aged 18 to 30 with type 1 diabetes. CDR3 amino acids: CASGTEGSYEQYF. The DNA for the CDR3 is TGCGCCAGCGGGACAGAGGGTTCCTACGAGCAGTACTTC. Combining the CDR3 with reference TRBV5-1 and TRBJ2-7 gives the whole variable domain KAGVTQTPRYLIKTRGQQVTLSCSPISGHRSVSWYQQTPGQGLQFLFEYFSETQRNKGNFPGRFSGRQFSNSRSEMNVSTLELGDSALYLCASGTEGSYEQYFGPGTRLTVT.